Described below is a single T cell receptor (beta chain) sequence and its context. Its antigen is currently unknown. This specimen comes from a study of T cell repertoires in cytomegalovirus infection. A single record per CDR3 protein comes from TCRdb applying MiXCR to the reads. This repertoire shows around 70,000 distinct CDR3 sequences, about 26% found once; its top ten account for roughly three fifths. The germline gives CDR1 SGHNT, CDR2 YYREEE (reference sequence). CDR3 length equals 15 residues. V lost 3 bases and J 0 bases, leaving 10 bases between the germline ends. This clonotype was obtained from a human donor in good health (CMV status not recorded). Some clones in this sample may be carry-over from other donors' samples. Sequencing used CD8+ T cells from cultured PBMCs, obtained from culture after CMV antigen stimulation. The rearrangement uses TRBV5-4 and TRBJ2-1; a weak D match, TRBD1 (6 bases). CDR3 residues: CASSSGASSYNEQFF. The CDR3 DNA reads as TGTGCCAGCAGCTCAGGGGCCAGCTCCTACAATGAGCAGTTCTTC.